This TCR beta chain was sequenced for a study of cytomegalovirus exposure and HLA in healthy donors. Overall study results and limits: Cytomegalovirus association was assigned to about 150 TCR beta chains. The authors later found TCR association rates varying by HLA locus, with DRB1 most and HLA-C fewest. When a later analysis was performed, an Asian-associated ancestry cluster reportedly had fewer N-insertions than the roughly 700-donor mean.

The PCR employed 60 Vbeta primers together with 13 Jbeta primers. The method was immunoSEQ multiplex PCR; TCRdb's version includes in-frame clones alone and lacks a portion of them. The repertoire includes some 120,000 clones, about 63% of them detected once, and over 1.5% sits in the top ten. The V gene's germline CDR1 is SGHRS and CDR2 YFSETQ. The CDR3 contains 14 residues. Trimming stripped 3 bases from V and 6 bases from J, with 16 bases between. With regard to this clone: Its antigen is not known.

The sample taken for sequencing was PBMCs. The sequence came from a man aged 25 to 45 in good health and CMV-seropositive. The V call is TRBV5-1, the J call TRBJ2-7; TRBD2 is a possible D gene (6 bases). CDR3 in DNA: TGCGCCAGCAGCTCGGACTACATCTCTCGCGAGCAGTACTTC. This sequence encodes CASSSDYISREQYF. Full variable domain (outside the CDR3, taken from reference TRBV5-1 and TRBJ2-7): KAGVTQTPRYLIKTRGQQVTLSCSPISGHRSVSWYQQTPGQGLQFLFEYFSETQRNKGNFPGRFSGRQFSNSRSEMNVSTLELGDSALYLCASSSDYISREQYFGPGTRLTVT.